Below, 10 T cell receptor beta chains from the same sample are listed, as sequenced in a study of neoadjuvant anti-PD-1 for oral cavity cancer. Sequenced by immunoSEQ multiplex PCR; TCRdb stores in-frame clones only, minus some. This sample yields 13,000 to 15,000 clones, of which 70% to 75% are seen a single time; under 3% belongs to the top ten. Time point here: after neoadjuvant nivolumab, at surgical resection. The sequenced sample was PBMCs, obtained after nivolumab (anti-PD-1) treatment. The origin of the receptors is a person aged 35-79 years with oral cavity squamous cell carcinoma.

This rearrangement joins TRBV9 to TRBJ1-1; TRBD1 might be the D (6 bases). Trimming removed 0 bases from V and 7 bases from J, with 13 bases in between. The CDR3 spans 14 residues. From germline, CDR1 is SGDLS and CDR2 YYNGEE. CDR3 amino acids: CASSVAPGQSEAFF. CDR3 in DNA: TGTGCCAGCAGCGTAGCCCCGGGACAAAGTGAAGCTTTCTTT.

The chain recombines TRBV6-1 with TRBJ2-2, with TRBD1 matching over 9 bases. With V trimmed by 3 bases and J by 5 bases, 4 bases remained unmatched. The length of the CDR3 is 15 residues. The V gene's germline CDR1 is MNHNS and CDR2 SASEGT. The CDR3 region is CASSDRTGETGELFF. The CDR3 coding sequence is TGTGCCAGCAGTGATCGGACAGGGGAGACCGGGGAGCTGTTTTTT.

This clone was counted between two and nine times. This sequence joins TRBV1 and TRBJ2-2; the D call of TRBD1 is as the table states it, not checked on the DNA. TRBV1 is a pseudogene. This CDR3 spans 15 amino acids. This CDR3 reads CTSTMDNANTGELFF. The DNA for the CDR3 is TGCACCAGCACTATGGACAACGCGAACACCGGGGAGCTGTTTTTT.

This chain links TRBV5-1 with TRBJ2-5; 9 bases fit TRBD1. Germline trimming cut 4 bases from V and 7 bases from J; bases unmatched to any gene: 8. The germline CDR1 and CDR2 sequences are SGHRS and YFSETQ. The CDR3 runs to 14 residues. The CDR3 nucleotides read TGCGCCAGCAGCACAGACAGGGGGGATGGGACCCAGTACTTC. This sequence encodes CASSTDRGDGTQYF.

The chain combines TRBV7-8 with TRBJ2-7; D is possibly TRBD1 (5 bases). Germline V gene lookup returns CDR1 SGHVS and CDR2 FQNEAQ. The CDR3 runs 13 residues. Trimming took off 7 bases at V and 0 bases at J, with 10 bases between the two ends. CDR3 DNA sequence: TGTGCCAGCAAGGCAGGGCGCTCCTACGAGCAGTACTTC. It yields the protein CASKAGRSYEQYF.

The rearrangement joins TRBV6-1 to TRBJ1-5; maybe TRBD1 (6 bases). Trimming pared 10 bases from V and 0 bases from J, leaving 13 bases between. In germline, CDR1 is MNHNS, CDR2 SASEGT. This CDR3 is built from 14 residues. DNA for the CDR3: TGTGCCATAGGGGGACACCCTAGCAATCAGCCCCAGCATTTT. This sequence encodes CAIGGHPSNQPQHF.

The rearrangement uses TRBV5-6 and TRBJ2-1; the D is unclear. CDR3 length: 14 residues. Germline values: CDR1 SGHDT, CDR2 YYEEEE. V was clipped by 4 bases and J by 4 bases, with 12 bases between them. CDR3 region: CASSHKRRYNEQFF. Written as DNA, the CDR3 is TGTGCCAGCAGCCACAAACGGAGATACAATGAGCAGTTCTTC.

The sample holds a few counts of this clone. The chain recombines TRBV15 with TRBJ2-2, with D uncertain. CDR1 and CDR2 from the germline V gene are LNHNV and YYDKDF (reference sequence). The CDR3 spans 15 residues. V was cut by 1 base and J by 3 bases, with 9 bases left in between. This CDR3 is CATSRAGMDTGELFF. CDR3 DNA sequence: TGTGCCACCAGCAGAGCTGGGATGGACACCGGGGAGCTGTTTTTT.

This clone was seen a few times. The chain couples TRBV18 to TRBJ1-1; no clear D. The CDR3 spans 13 residues. Germline V gene lookup returns CDR1 KGHSH and CDR2 LQKENI. Trimming removed 4 bases at V and 5 bases at J, with 11 bases between. CDR3 nucleotide sequence: TGTGCCAGCTCACAGGGTACGGGAACTGAAGCTTTCTTT. Encoded protein: CASSQGTGTEAFF.

The chain employs TRBV7-2 and TRBJ1-6; possible D gene TRBD1, 6 bases. This CDR3 comprises 17 residues. CDR1 and CDR2 from the germline V gene are SGHTA and FQGNSA. Trimming removed 5 bases from V and 3 bases from J, with 17 bases in between. This chain's CDR3 is CASSPLLRTVYNSPLHF. The CDR3 nucleotides are TGTGCCAGCAGCCCCCTCCTCCGGACAGTCTATAATTCACCCCTCCACTTT.